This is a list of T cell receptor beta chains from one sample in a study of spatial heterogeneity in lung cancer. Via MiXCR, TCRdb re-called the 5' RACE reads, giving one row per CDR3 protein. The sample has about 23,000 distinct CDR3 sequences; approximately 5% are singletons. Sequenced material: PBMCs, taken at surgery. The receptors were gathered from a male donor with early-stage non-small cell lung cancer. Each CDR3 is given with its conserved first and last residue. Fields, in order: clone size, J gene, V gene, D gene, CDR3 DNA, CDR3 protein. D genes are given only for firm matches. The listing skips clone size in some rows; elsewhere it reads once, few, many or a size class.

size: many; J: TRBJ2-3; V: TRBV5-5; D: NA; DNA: TGTGCCAGCAGCTTGGGCCCACAGACGGATACGCAGTATTTT; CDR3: CASSLGPQTDTQYF
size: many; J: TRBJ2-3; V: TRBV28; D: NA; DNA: TGTGCCAGCAGTTTGGCAGGGGCGAGCACAGATACGCAGTATTTT; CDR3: CASSLAGASTDTQYF
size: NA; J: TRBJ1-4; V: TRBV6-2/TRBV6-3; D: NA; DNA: TGTGCCAGCAGTCGCCCCGGGATCCCTGAAAAACTGTTTTTT; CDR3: CASSRPGIPEKLFF
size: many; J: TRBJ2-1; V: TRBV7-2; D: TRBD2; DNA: TGTGCCAGCAGCACACCAGAGCGGGGGGGAAATTACAATGAGCAGTTCTTC; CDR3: CASSTPERGGNYNEQFF
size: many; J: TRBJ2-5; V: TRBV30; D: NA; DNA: TGTGCCTGGAGTGTACTAGGTAGCCTCCAAGAGACCCAGTACTTC; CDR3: CAWSVLGSLQETQYF
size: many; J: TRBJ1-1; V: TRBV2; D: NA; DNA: TGTGCCAGCAGGAGTTTGGGGAGCACTGAAGCTTTCTTT; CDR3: CASRSLGSTEAFF
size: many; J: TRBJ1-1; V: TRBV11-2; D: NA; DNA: TGTGCCAGCAGCTTTAGACGGGGGAACACTGAAGCTTTCTTT; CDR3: CASSFRRGNTEAFF
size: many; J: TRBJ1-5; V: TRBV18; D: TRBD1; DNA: TGTGCCAGCTCACCACTTGGACAGGGGTCTTCTTATCAGCCCCAGCATTTT; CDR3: CASSPLGQGSSYQPQHF
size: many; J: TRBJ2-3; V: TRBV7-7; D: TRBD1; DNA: TGTGCTAGCAGCTTACAGGGGGCCTCCACAGATACGCAGTATTTT; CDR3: CASSLQGASTDTQYF
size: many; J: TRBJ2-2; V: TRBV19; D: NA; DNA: TGTGCCAGTAGTATAGGAGGGGCAGCCACCGGGGAGCTGTTTTTT; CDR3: CASSIGGAATGELFF
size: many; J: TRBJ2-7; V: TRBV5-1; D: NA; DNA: TGCGCCAGCAGCCCCCACCAGGGCTACGAGCAGTACTTC; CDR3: CASSPHQGYEQYF
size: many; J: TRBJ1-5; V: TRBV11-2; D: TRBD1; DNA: TGTGCCAGCAGCTTGGACAGGGGGGATCAGCCCCAGCATTTT; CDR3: CASSLDRGDQPQHF
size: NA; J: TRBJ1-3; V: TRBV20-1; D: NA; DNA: TGCAGTGCAGGACGGGGGGGTAGATCTGGAAACACCATATATTTT; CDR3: CSAGRGGRSGNTIYF
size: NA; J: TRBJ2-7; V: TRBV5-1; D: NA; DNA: TGCGCCAGCAGCTTGTGGGTAGGGGTGGGCGAGCAGTACTTC; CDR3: CASSLWVGVGEQYF
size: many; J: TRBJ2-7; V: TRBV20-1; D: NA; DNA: TGCAGTGCTAGAGTTGCGGGGCTAGGAGACTACGAGCAGTACTTC; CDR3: CSARVAGLGDYEQYF
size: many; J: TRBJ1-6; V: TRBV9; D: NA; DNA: TGTGCCAGCAGCGTAGGGGGGGGACCGCCTACGGATAATTCACCCCTCCACTTT; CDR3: CASSVGGGPPTDNSPLHF
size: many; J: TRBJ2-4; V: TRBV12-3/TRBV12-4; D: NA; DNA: TGTGCCAGCATCGGCAACAGGGTTCTTTGGTTAAACATTCAGTACTTC; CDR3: CASIGNRVLWLNIQYF
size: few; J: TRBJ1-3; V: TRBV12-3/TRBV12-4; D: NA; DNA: TGTGCCAGCAGCTACAGCCGAAACACCATATATTTT; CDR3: CASSYSRNTIYF
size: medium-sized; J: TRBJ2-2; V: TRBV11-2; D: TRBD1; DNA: TGTGCCACGCAAAGAGGCAACAGGGGTCGGGTCCACACCGGGGAGCTGTTTTTT; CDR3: CATQRGNRGRVHTGELFF
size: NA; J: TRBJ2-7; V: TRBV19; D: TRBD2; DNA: TGTGCCAGTAGTATAGCAGGGACTAGCGGGGAGCAGTACTTC; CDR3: CASSIAGTSGEQYF
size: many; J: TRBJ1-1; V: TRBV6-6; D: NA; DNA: TGTGCCAGCAGGGACGGACGGTACACTGAAGCTTTCTTT; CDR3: CASRDGRYTEAFF
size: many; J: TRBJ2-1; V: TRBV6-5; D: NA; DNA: TGTGCCAGCAGAGCCCAGGGGGGTTACAATGAGCAGTTCTTC; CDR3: CASRAQGGYNEQFF
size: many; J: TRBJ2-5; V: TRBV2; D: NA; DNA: TGTGCCAGCAGGAGGGTAGAGACCCAGTACTTC; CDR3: CASRRVETQYF
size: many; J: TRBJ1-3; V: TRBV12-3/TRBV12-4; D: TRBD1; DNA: TGTGCCAGCAGGTTCAGGGGGGCAGCGGGAAACACCATATATTTT; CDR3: CASRFRGAAGNTIYF
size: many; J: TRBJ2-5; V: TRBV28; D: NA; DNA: TGTGCCAGCGCCCCGGGCAGCCACCAAGAGACCCAGTACTTC; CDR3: CASAPGSHQETQYF
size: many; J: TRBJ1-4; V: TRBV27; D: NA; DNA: TGTGCCAGCAGTTTATTAGCGCACTTCAATGAAAAACTGTTTTTT; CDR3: CASSLLAHFNEKLFF
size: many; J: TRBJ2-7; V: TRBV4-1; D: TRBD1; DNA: TGCGCCAGCAGCCAAGTCGTCCCTGCCCGGGACAGAACCTACGAGCAGTACTTC; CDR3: CASSQVVPARDRTYEQYF
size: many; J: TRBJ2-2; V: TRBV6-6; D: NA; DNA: TGTGCCAGCGGGGGGCGGAACACCGGGGAGCTGTTTTTT; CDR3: CASGGRNTGELFF
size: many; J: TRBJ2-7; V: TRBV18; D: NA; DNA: TGTGCCAGCTCACCAGAGGCAGGGGATCACTACGAGCAGTACTTC; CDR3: CASSPEAGDHYEQYF
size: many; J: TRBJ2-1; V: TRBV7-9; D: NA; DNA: TGTGCCAGCAGCCCGGGCAGCGGGCCCCTCAATGAGCAGTTCTTC; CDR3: CASSPGSGPLNEQFF
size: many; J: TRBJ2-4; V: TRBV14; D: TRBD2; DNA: TGTGCCAGCAGCCAAGCAGCGGGGGAAAACATTCAGTACTTC; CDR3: CASSQAAGENIQYF
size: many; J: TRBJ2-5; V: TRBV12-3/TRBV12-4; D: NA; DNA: TGTGCCAGCAGTGAACAGGCGATAAACCAAGAGACCCAGTACTTC; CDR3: CASSEQAINQETQYF